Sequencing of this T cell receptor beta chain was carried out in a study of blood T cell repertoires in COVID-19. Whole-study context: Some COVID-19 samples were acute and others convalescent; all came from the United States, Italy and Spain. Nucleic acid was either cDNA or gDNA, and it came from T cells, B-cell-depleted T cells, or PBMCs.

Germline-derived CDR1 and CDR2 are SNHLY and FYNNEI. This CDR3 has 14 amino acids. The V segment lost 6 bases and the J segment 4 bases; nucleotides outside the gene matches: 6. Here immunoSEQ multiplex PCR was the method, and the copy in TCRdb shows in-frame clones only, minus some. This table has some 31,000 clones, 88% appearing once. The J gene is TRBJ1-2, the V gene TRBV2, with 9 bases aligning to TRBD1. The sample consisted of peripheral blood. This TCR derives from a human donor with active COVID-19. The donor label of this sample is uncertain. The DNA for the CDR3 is TGTGCCAGCAGGGAAAGACAGGGGGTCTATGGCTACACCTTC. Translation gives CASRERQGVYGYTF.